This TCR beta chain emerged from a study of blood T cells in healthy people across ages (dated by TCRdb to about 2015). In the study overall: In model experiments, roughly one uniquely barcoded TCR beta cDNA molecule per two T cells was captured by template switching. Age-related changes in TCR beta repertoire diversity were measured in the study by deep sequencing normalized with unique cDNA molecular identifiers. Using the same blood draw, the study looked at two additional independent replicas of 1 million unique cDNA reads for two donors, one aged 18 to 29 and the other aged 80 or older. Four age groups were formed from the donors: young (average approximately 15 years), middle-aged (less than 40), aged (around 62) and long-lived (around 80).

Receptors were amplified or captured by 5' RACE. Reads for this sample came from an Illumina HiSeq 2500. A second PCR of roughly 7 to 12 cycles was performed with a sample-barcoded 5' primer and a J-beta primer mix. A unique molecular identifier was introduced onto each TCR beta cDNA molecule by a template-switch 5' adaptor carrying 12 random nucleotides. Each sample yielded at least 2.5 million CDR3-containing paired-end reads. First-strand cDNA synthesis was performed from all RNA using the Mint cDNA synthesis kit, with priming by a TRBC-specific oligonucleotide. Following uracil-DNA glycosylase treatment, a first 18-cycle PCR with universal primers M1SS and BC2_uni_R was performed on all cDNA. Processing in the source paper ran as follows. Each sample was normalized by randomly selecting 1 million high-quality reads, each carrying a distinct molecular identifier. Reads with shared molecular identifiers were discarded instead of being binned into consensus sequences. MiTCR, run with a Q25 quality threshold and the strictest error-elimination algorithm, handled CDR3 identification, clonotype clustering and error correction. Lower-bound total TCR beta diversity was estimated with a nonparametric unseen species model using Euler transformation. TCRdb applied fastp at Q25 and MiXCR to the public reads, then kept only in-frame beta chains. Records with the same CDR3 protein are collapsed into one entry carrying the most frequent genes and DNA. For this entry, the V and J calls and clone size follow TCRdb and not the study's own pipeline. In all, the sample holds approximately 960,000 distinct CDR3 sequences, and roughly 29% of those were seen once. Of the sample, about a tenth falls within the top ten clones.

About this clonotype: There is no known antigen for this receptor. Being one base from a much bigger clone, this may be a read error.

Donors were roughly 40 systemically healthy Caucasian individuals from Russia aged 6 to 90 years. Each donor gave around 9 milliliters of peripheral blood, collected into EDTA-treated Vacutainer tubes. Ficoll-Paque density-gradient centrifugation was used to isolate PBMCs, with at least 7 million per sample. Total RNA, at least 6 micrograms per sample, was extracted from PBMCs with Trizol reagent. For every donor, flow cytometry on a PBMC aliquot measured the percentage of naive CD45RAhigh/CD27high T cells. General conclusions and limits of the study: Estimates of total diversity based on one million sequenced T cells were considered lower bounds and underestimates. Observed TCR beta diversity per million T cells fell roughly linearly with age, and a significant reduction was already apparent by age around 40. Conclusive comparison of naive and antigen-experienced compartments was prevented by the profiling of bulk unsorted PBMCs. A strong correlation was found between observed TCR beta diversity and the percentage of naive T cells measured by flow cytometry. Compared with the aged group, more naive CD4+ T cells, fewer expanded clones and increased TCR diversity were shown by the long-lived group, suggesting age selection. The CMV infection status of donors was not known, potentially confounding age-related changes in expanded clonotypes.

The data were also submitted as part of a second study, on T cells of mothers and their children. As the second publication notes: Donors were nine systemically healthy Caucasian individuals: three mothers and their six children. cDNA synthesis consumed the entire amount of extracted RNA, loaded at approximately 1.6 ug RNA in each 15 ul reaction. Sample barcodes and 2-4 random nucleotides were added via the M1S primer in the second PCR. Each mother yielded over 8.5 million TCR beta CDR3 reads and each child 3 million to 3.5 million reads. In both related and unrelated pairs, thymic selection shapes the output of TCR recombination in a similar way, with inherited differences having only a minor effect. Normalized repertoire overlap was always slightly but never significantly higher in related than unrelated mother-child pairs. Persistent microchimeric T cell clones were not detected, at a sensitivity of around 95 clones per million clonotypes. In the study, deep NGS was used to compare the TCR beta repertoires of mothers and children, and features distinguishing related mother-child pairs from unrelated individuals were sought. Mothers averaged around 43 +/- 4 years of age and children averaged approximately 12 +/- 4 years. After adapters were ligated using NEBNext reagents, the libraries underwent 100+100 nt paired-end sequencing on an Illumina HiSeq 2000. To prevent cross-contamination, the mother and child libraries were prepared a month apart and were sequenced in separate runs. For each donor, somewhere between roughly 450,000 and 2,100,000 distinct TCR beta clonotypes were identified. Naive TCR beta clonotypes were estimated from low-frequency clonotypes matched to each donor's FACS-determined naive share, without sorting.

What was sequenced was blood. The origin of this receptor is a woman between 35 and 50 years old in good health.

The base sequence is TGTGCCAGCAGTTCCGGGAGGGGGGTGGGAGAAGCTTTCTTT. The encoded protein is CASSSGRGVGEAFF. The chain joins TRBV6-5 to TRBJ1-1; the D gene is perhaps TRBD1, on 6 matching bases. Trimming costs V 4 bases and J 8 bases, and their ends lie 17 bases apart. The CDR3 measures 14 amino acids from cysteine to phenylalanine. Just CDR3 DNA is preserved here, 42 bases in frame from base 1. The germline V gene encodes CDR1 MNHEY and CDR2 SVGAGI.